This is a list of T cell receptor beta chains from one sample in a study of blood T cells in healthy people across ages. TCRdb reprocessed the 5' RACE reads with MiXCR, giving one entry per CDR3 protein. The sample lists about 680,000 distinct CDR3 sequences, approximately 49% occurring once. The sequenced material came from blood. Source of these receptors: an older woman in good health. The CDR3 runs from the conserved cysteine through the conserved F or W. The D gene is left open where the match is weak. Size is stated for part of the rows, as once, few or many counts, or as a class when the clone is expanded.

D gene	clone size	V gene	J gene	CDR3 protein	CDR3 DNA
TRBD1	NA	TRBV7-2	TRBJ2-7	CASSPAGTGNAYEQYF	TGTGCCAGCAGCCCCGCCGGGACAGGGAATGCCTACGAGCAGTACTTC
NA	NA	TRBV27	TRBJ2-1	CASSSRGGLIETQFF	TGTGCCAGCAGTTCCAGGGGAGGTTTGATTGAGACCCAGTTCTTC
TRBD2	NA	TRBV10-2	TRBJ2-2	CATRRSGINTGELFF	TGCGCCACCAGGAGGAGCGGGATAAACACCGGGGAGCTGTTTTTT
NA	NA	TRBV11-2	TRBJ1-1	CASSSTSVVTEAFF	TGTGCCAGCAGCTCCACCTCAGTGGTCACTGAAGCTTTCTTT
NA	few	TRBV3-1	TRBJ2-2	CASSSRQGPTGELFF	TGTGCCAGCAGTTCGCGGCAGGGGCCCACCGGGGAGCTGTTTTTT
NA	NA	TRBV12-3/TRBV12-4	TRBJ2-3	CASSPRGYTDTQYF	TGTGCCAGCAGTCCCAGAGGATACACAGATACGCAGTATTTT
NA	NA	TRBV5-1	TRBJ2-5	CASSLRDAKETQYF	TGCGCCAGCAGCTTGAGGGACGCTAAAGAGACCCAGTACTTC
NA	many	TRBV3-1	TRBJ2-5	CASSRRGEQYF	TGTGCCAGCAGCCGCCGGGGTGAGCAGTACTTC
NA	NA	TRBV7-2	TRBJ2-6	CASSLVSLSGANVLTF	TGTGCCAGCAGCTTAGTCAGCCTATCTGGGGCCAACGTCCTGACTTTC
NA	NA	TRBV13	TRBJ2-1	CASSRKHGGEQFF	TGTGCCAGCAGCCGAAAGCACGGAGGGGAGCAGTTCTTC
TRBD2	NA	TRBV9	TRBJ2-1	CASSVEPSGRTTTEQFF	TGTGCCAGCAGCGTAGAGCCTAGCGGAAGGACTACCACCGAGCAGTTCTTC
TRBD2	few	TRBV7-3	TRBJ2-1	CASSSSKSSGTIINEQFF	TGTGCCAGCAGCTCGTCCAAATCTAGCGGGACGATTATAAATGAGCAGTTCTTC
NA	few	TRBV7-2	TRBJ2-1	CASSLRGQEVNEQFF	TGTGCCAGCAGCTTAAGAGGGCAAGAGGTCAATGAGCAGTTCTTC
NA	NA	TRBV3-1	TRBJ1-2	CASSQDFGNGYTF	TGTGCCAGCAGCCAAGATTTCGGGAATGGCTACACCTTC
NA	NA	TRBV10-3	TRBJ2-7	CAIRRRGDLYEQYF	TGTGCCATCAGAAGGAGAGGGGACCTCTACGAGCAGTACTTC
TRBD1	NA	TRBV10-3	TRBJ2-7	CAISDMGRTGRSEQYF	TGTGCCATCAGTGATATGGGTAGGACAGGGCGATCCGAGCAGTACTTC
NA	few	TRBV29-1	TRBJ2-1	CSAGLNSRRNEQFF	TGCAGCGCCGGACTGAATAGCCGTCGGAATGAGCAGTTCTTC
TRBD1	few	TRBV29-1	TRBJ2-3	CSVARTGGADTQYF	TGCAGCGTTGCAAGGACAGGGGGCGCAGATACGCAGTATTTT
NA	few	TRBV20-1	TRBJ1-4	CSASGGDATNEKLFF	TGCAGTGCCAGTGGAGGGGACGCGACTAATGAAAAACTGTTTTTT
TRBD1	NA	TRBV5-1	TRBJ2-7	CASSGRDRAYEQYF	TGCGCCAGCAGCGGCCGGGACAGAGCCTACGAGCAGTACTTC
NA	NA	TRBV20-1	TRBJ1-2	CSGGKVYGYTF	TGCAGTGGCGGTAAAGTCTATGGCTACACCTTC
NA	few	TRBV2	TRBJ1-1	CASSTRGLNTEAFF	TGTGCCAGCAGTACGAGAGGGCTGAACACTGAAGCTTTCTTT
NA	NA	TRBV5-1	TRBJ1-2	CASSLVDRFYGYTF	TGCGCCAGCAGCTTGGTTGACAGATTTTATGGCTACACCTTC
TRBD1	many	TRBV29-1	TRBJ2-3	CSVGTGTDTQYF	TGCAGCGTAGGGACAGGGACAGATACGCAGTATTTT
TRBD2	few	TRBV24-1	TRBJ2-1	CATRGSSGSSYNEQFF	TGTGCCACCCGCGGGAGTAGCGGGAGTTCCTACAATGAGCAGTTCTTC
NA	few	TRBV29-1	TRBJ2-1	CSAEGGSNEQFF	TGCAGCGCTGAGGGGGGGTCTAATGAGCAGTTCTTC
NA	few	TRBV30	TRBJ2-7	CAWRRSFTGVYEQYF	TGTGCCTGGAGGCGATCCTTCACGGGCGTGTACGAGCAGTACTTC
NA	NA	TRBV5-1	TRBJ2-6	CASTSGANVLTF	TGCGCCAGCACCTCGGGGGCCAACGTCCTGACTTTC
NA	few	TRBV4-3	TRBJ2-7	CASSQTTGSVSREQYF	TGCGCCAGCAGCCAAACCACAGGGTCCGTCTCTCGCGAGCAGTACTTC
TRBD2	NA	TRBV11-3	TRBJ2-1	CASSLGDSGGANEQFF	TGTGCCAGCAGCTTAGGGGACAGCGGGGGGGCTAATGAGCAGTTCTTC
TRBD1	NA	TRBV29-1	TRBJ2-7	CSVSWDRVPEQYF	TGCAGCGTTTCGTGGGACAGGGTTCCCGAGCAGTACTTC
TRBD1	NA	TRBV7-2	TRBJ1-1	CASSAPEGSGQEAFF	TGTGCCAGCAGCGCCCCTGAGGGTTCGGGACAGGAAGCTTTCTTT
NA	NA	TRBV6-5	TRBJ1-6	CASTTGQKNSPLHF	TGTGCCAGCACCACCGGACAGAAGAATTCACCCCTCCACTTT
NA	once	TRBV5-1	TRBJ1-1	CASSYDTEAFF	TGCGCCAGCAGTTATGACACTGAAGCTTTCTTT
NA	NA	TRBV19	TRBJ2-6	CASGQYNPPGANVLTF	TGTGCCAGCGGACAGTATAATCCCCCTGGGGCCAACGTCCTGACTTTC
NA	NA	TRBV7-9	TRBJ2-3	CASSPRVSTDRQYF	TGTGCCAGCAGCCCCCGGGTCAGCACAGATAGGCAGTATTTT
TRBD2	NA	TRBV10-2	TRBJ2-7	CVSSPRTSGNDEQYF	TGCGTCAGCAGCCCCAGGACTAGCGGGAATGACGAGCAGTACTTC
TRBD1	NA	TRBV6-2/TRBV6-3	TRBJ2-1	CASRSDRVSYNEQFF	TGTGCCAGCAGATCAGACAGGGTCTCCTACAATGAGCAGTTCTTC
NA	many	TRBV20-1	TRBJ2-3	CSARDPRTDTQYF	TGCAGTGCTAGAGATCCTCGCACAGATACGCAGTATTTT
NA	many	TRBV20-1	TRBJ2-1	CSAPSVGSYNEQFF	TGCAGTGCTCCATCCGTGGGCTCCTACAATGAGCAGTTCTTC
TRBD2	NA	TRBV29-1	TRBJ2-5	CSVEWLADYNEQYF	TGCAGCGTTGAGTGGCTAGCGGATTACAATGAGCAGTACTTC
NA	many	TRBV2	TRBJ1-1	CASSTPPTLTEAFF	TGTGCCAGCAGTACGCCCCCCACGTTGACTGAAGCTTTCTTT
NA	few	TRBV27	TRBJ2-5	CASSLEIGMTQYF	TGTGCCAGCAGTTTAGAAATCGGCATGACGCAGTACTTC
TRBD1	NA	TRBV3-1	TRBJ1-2	CASSQAVRDRGIYGYTF	TGTGCCAGCAGCCAAGCCGTGCGGGACAGGGGAATCTATGGCTACACCTTC
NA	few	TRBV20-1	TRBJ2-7	CSAKAQPGSSYEQYF	TGCAGTGCTAAAGCCCAACCGGGATCCTCCTACGAGCAGTACTTC
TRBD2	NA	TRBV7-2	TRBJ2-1	CASSLFSASGIYNEQFF	TGTGCCAGCAGCTTATTCTCGGCTAGCGGAATCTACAATGAGCAGTTCTTC
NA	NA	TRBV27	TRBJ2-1	CASSYRRGDARGNEQFF	TGTGCCAGCAGTTACAGGCGGGGAGACGCTCGCGGGAATGAGCAGTTCTTC
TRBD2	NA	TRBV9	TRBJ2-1	CASSTASGSRIEQFF	TGTGCCAGCAGCACAGCTAGCGGGAGCCGTATTGAGCAGTTCTTC
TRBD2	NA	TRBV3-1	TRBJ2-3	CASSRRWRAGVVDTQYF	TGTGCCAGCAGCCGCCGTTGGCGAGCGGGAGTTGTAGATACGCAGTATTTT
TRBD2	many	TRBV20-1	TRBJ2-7	CSAESGGRYEQYF	TGCAGTGCGGAGAGCGGGGGACGCTACGAGCAGTACTTC
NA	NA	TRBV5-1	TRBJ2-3	CASSLIGGQDTQYF	TGCGCCAGCAGCTTGATCGGGGGGCAAGATACGCAGTATTTT
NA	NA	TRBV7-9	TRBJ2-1	CASEYNEQFF	TGTGCCAGCGAATACAATGAGCAGTTCTTC
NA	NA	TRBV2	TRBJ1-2	CASSPTRDKSYGYTF	TGTGCCAGCAGTCCAACCCGGGATAAGTCTTATGGCTACACCTTC
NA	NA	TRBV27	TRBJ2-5	CASSTPGLGQYF	TGTGCCAGCAGCACTCCGGGGCTCGGGCAGTACTTC
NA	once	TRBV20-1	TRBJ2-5	CSARLGGGSGTQYF	TGCAGTGCCAGACTGGGAGGGGGCAGCGGGACCCAGTACTTC